This T cell receptor (beta chain) was observed in a study of blood T cell repertoires in COVID-19. This CDR3 spans 16 amino acids. V gave up 6 bases and J gave up 5 bases; unmatched junction bases: 7. Germline CDR1 and CDR2: LNHDA and SQIVND (reference sequence). The repertoire was sequenced with immunoSEQ multiplex PCR; TCRdb's copy has only in-frame clones and lacks some. Among tens of thousands of clones listed, around 90% were seen once. This clone came up once. The TCR sequence derives from a woman of 80 years or more with active or convalescent COVID-19. The V and J genes are TRBV19 and TRBJ1-6, with 10 bases that match TRBD1. Sequenced sample: peripheral blood. DNA for the CDR3: TGTGCCAGTAGGCAGACAGGGGGCGCGAATAATTCACCCCTCCACTTT. This gives the protein CASRQTGGANNSPLHF.